This entry lists 14 T cell receptor beta chains sequenced from one sample in a study of identical twins. One entry per CDR3 protein results from TCRdb running MiXCR on the 5' RACE reads. The sample shows 460,000 or so distinct CDR3 sequences, 13% to 15% of them seen only once. The sample was also linked to a second study, of yellow fever vaccine responses in identical twins.

The sequenced sample consisted of CD4+ T cells sorted from blood. These receptors all come from a woman aged 18-29 years in good health.

V and J are TRBV10-3 and TRBJ2-5; D might be TRBD1 (5 bases). Trimming removed 2 bases from V and 5 bases from J, with 15 bases in between. The CDR3 contains 15 residues. Germline V gene sequence: CDR1 ENHRY, CDR2 SYGVKD. This CDR3 reads CAISEGSGKGETQYF. The CDR3 DNA reads as TGTGCCATCAGTGAGGGGTCTGGAAAGGGGGAGACCCAGTACTTC.

This clonotype was counted only a few times. This rearrangement joins TRBV29-1 to TRBJ2-5; the match to TRBD2 covers 10 bases. J lost 6 bases, V lost 6 bases, and 7 bases had no gene match. Germline V CDR1 and CDR2: SQVTM, ANQGSEA. The CDR3 spans 13 residues. CDR3 in amino acids: CSVAGGPVKTQYF. The CDR3 region has the DNA TGCAGCGTAGCGGGAGGGCCGGTGAAGACCCAGTACTTC.

The V and J genes are TRBV14 and TRBJ2-7; D remains ambiguous. The CDR3 is 17 amino acids. V was clipped by 0 bases and J by 2 bases, with 17 bases between them. Per the germline V gene, CDR1 is SGHDN and CDR2 is FVKESK. The CDR3 sequence: CASSQDRFTLDAYEQYF. The CDR3 DNA reads as TGTGCCAGCAGCCAAGATCGGTTTACCCTAGACGCCTACGAGCAGTACTTC.

The V call is TRBV24-1, the J call TRBJ2-3, with 11 bases lining up with TRBD2. Germline assignment: CDR1 KGHDR and CDR2 SFDVKD. The CDR3 totals 18 residues. The junction had 12 bases not matched to a gene; V was cut back by 6 bases and J by 2 bases. The CDR3 DNA reads TGTGCCACCAGTAGGGGAGGGACTAGCGGCCTTAACACAGATACGCAGTATTTT. Translating it yields CATSRGGTSGLNTDTQYF.

This clonotype was seen more than once but under ten times. The chain is built from TRBV5-1 and TRBJ2-1; 9 nucleotides agree with TRBD2. Germline V gives CDR1 SGHRS, CDR2 YFSETQ. V shed 3 bases, J shed 0 bases, and the junction held 7 bases outside the gene matches. The CDR3 has 17 amino acids. DNA for the CDR3: TGCGCCAGCAGCTCCGGACTAGCGAAGAGCTCCTACAATGAGCAGTTCTTC. It codes for CASSSGLAKSSYNEQFF.

The chain employs TRBV7-9 and TRBJ2-2; D is uncertain. The length of the CDR3 is 15 residues. The germline V and J ends were trimmed by 5 bases and 0 bases, with 10 bases remaining between them. Germline CDR1 and CDR2: SEHNR and FQNEAQ (reference sequence). The CDR3 reads CASSRSPANTGELFF. The CDR3 DNA reads TGTGCCAGCAGCAGGTCGCCTGCGAACACCGGGGAGCTGTTTTTT.

This rearrangement joins TRBV10-2 to TRBJ2-3, with 10 bases aligning to TRBD2. The CDR3 extends over 16 amino acids. Germline V lookup: CDR1 WSHSY, CDR2 SAAADI. With 4 bases clipped from V and 8 bases from J, the junction kept 12 bases outside the gene matches. The CDR3 spells CASSGASGSWAATQYF. CDR3 nucleotide sequence: TGCGCCAGCAGTGGGGCTAGCGGGAGTTGGGCAGCTACGCAGTATTTT.

This clonotype was recorded many times. This sequence joins TRBV28 and TRBJ2-1; 13 bases align to TRBD2. J lost 12 bases, V lost 5 bases, and 4 bases had no gene match. The germline gives CDR1 MDHEN, CDR2 SYDVKM. The CDR3 has 13 amino acids. The CDR3 region is CASSRGLAGWQFF. The CDR3 nucleotides read TGTGCCAGCAGTCGGGGACTAGCGGGATGGCAGTTCTTC.

This clonotype came up a few times. CDR3 protein: CATSRPWGIYNEQFF. CDR3 DNA: TGTGCCACCAGCAGGCCCTGGGGAATTTACAATGAGCAGTTCTTC. The chain is built from TRBV15 and TRBJ2-1; D unresolved. Between the trimmed V and J ends, which lost 3 bases and 4 bases, there was a span of 13 bases. CDR3 length: 15 residues. Germline V gene data show CDR1 as LNHNV and CDR2 as YYDKDF (reference sequence).

This chain links TRBV10-3 with TRBJ2-5; D gene ambiguous. The CDR3 totals 11 residues. Trimming took off 3 bases at V and 9 bases at J, with 8 bases between the two ends. Germline CDR1 reads ENHRY; CDR2 reads SYGVKD. The CDR3 region has the DNA TGTGCCATCAGTGATCTCGAAGCCCAGTACTTC. Its protein is CAISDLEAQYF.

The sample holds a few counts of this clonotype. This chain links TRBV20-1 with TRBJ2-1; D gene unclear. Germline V lookup: CDR1 DFQATT, CDR2 SNEGSKA (reference sequence). Trimming took 1 base from V and 0 from J, leaving 13 bases between them. CDR3 length equals 16 residues. CDR3 DNA sequence: TGCAGTGCTAGAGTGGGCCAGTCGATCTCCTACAATGAGCAGTTCTTC. Protein product: CSARVGQSISYNEQFF.

A few counts support this clonotype. The chain has TRBV5-4 and TRBJ2-7, with D perhaps given as TRBD1 or TRBD2 (5 bases each). V was cut by 0 bases and J by 0 bases, with 10 bases left in between. The CDR3 spans 15 residues. CDR1 and CDR2 from the germline V gene are SGHNT and YYREEE (reference sequence). The CDR3 DNA sequence: TGTGCCAGCAGCTTGGTGGGACGAGCCTCCTACGAGCAGTACTTC. Protein product: CASSLVGRASYEQYF.

The chain joins TRBV15 to TRBJ2-1; 9 bases align to TRBD2. The germline CDR1 and CDR2 sequences are LNHNV and YYDKDF (reference sequence). There are 13 residues in the CDR3. The J segment lost 10 bases and the V segment lost 6 bases, leaving 7 bases of the junction unmatched. CDR3 sequence reads: CATRLAGPGEQFF. CDR3 DNA: TGTGCCACCAGACTAGCGGGTCCGGGGGAGCAGTTCTTC.

V is TRBV5-1 and J is TRBJ2-5, with 9 bases that match TRBD2. After removal of 4 bases from V and 0 bases from J, the junction contained 7 bases not matched to a gene. Germline V gene lookup returns CDR1 SGHRS and CDR2 YFSETQ. The CDR3 sequence is 16 residues long. The CDR3 here is CASSPSAGGDQETQYF. CDR3 in DNA: TGCGCCAGCAGCCCGTCGGCGGGGGGGGACCAAGAGACCCAGTACTTC.